The 30 T cell receptor beta chains below come from one sample, sequenced in a study of cytomegalovirus exposure and HLA in healthy donors. PCR was performed using 60 Vbeta and 13 Jbeta primers. The table came from immunoSEQ multiplex PCR; TCRdb's copy has only in-frame clones and leaves some out. Of 200,000 or so clones listed, roughly 87% are singletons. The sequenced material came from PBMCs. The receptors stem from a girl under three years old in good health and CMV-seronegative.

On this clone itself: The sample contains more than one DNA sequence encoding this CDR3. This chain joins TRBV4-2 and TRBJ2-7; the D gene is possibly TRBD2 (5 bases). This CDR3 spans 14 amino acids. Trimming removed 0 bases at V and 2 bases at J, with 8 bases between. Germline V lookup: CDR1 LGHNA, CDR2 YNFKEQ. The CDR3 protein is CASSQEGRTYEQYF. DNA of the CDR3: TGTGCCAGCAGCCAAGAAGGGAGAACCTACGAGCAGTACTTC.

The gene calls are TRBV7-3 and TRBJ2-1; D possibly corresponds to TRBD2 (5 bases). Germline V lookup: CDR1 SGHTA, CDR2 FQGTGA. Trimming removed 2 bases from V and 8 bases from J, with 16 bases in between. The CDR3 is made up of 15 amino acids. The CDR3 sequence is CASSLFSEARDEQFF. The CDR3 nucleotides read TGTGCCAGCAGCTTATTTAGCGAGGCACGAGATGAGCAGTTCTTC.

This clone was seen a few times. The chain has TRBV4-2 and TRBJ2-3, with 14 bases lining up with TRBD2. In germline, CDR1 is LGHNA, CDR2 YNFKEQ. The CDR3 contains 17 residues. V lost 6 bases, J lost 3 bases, and 8 bases stayed unmatched. CDR3 DNA sequence: TGTGCCAGCAGAAGACTAGCGGGGGGGCAACGGACAGATACGCAGTATTTT. Protein sequence: CASRRLAGGQRTDTQYF.

The V gene is TRBV4-3, the J gene TRBJ2-3; D possibly corresponds to TRBD1 (6 bases). CDR1 and CDR2 (germline): LGHNA, YSLEER. This CDR3 contains 13 residues. V lost 8 bases and J 7 bases, leaving 16 bases between the germline ends. The CDR3 coding sequence is TGCGCCAGCGGCAATCGGGACAACAATACGCAGTATTTT. It yields the protein CASGNRDNNTQYF.

The genes are TRBV2 and TRBJ1-4; possible D gene TRBD1, 5 bases. The V gene's germline CDR1 is SNHLY and CDR2 FYNNEI. V was clipped by 7 bases and J by 8 bases, with 20 bases between them. The CDR3 covers 15 residues. The CDR3 region is CASIGQGGEVEKLFF. The CDR3 DNA follows: TGTGCCAGCATTGGGCAGGGAGGGGAAGTCGAAAAACTGTTTTTT.

This clone was seen only once. This chain joins TRBV5-6 and TRBJ1-1, with unresolved D. CDR1 and CDR2 from the germline V gene are SGHDT and YYEEEE. V gave up 0 bases and J gave up 0 bases, with 6 bases separating them. The CDR3 runs to 14 residues. CDR3 sequence reads: CASSLVTVNTEAFF. CDR3 DNA sequence: TGTGCCAGCAGCTTGGTAACGGTGAACACTGAAGCTTTCTTT.

This chain links TRBV18 with TRBJ1-1; D not resolved. The germline V and J ends were trimmed by 2 bases and 1 base, with 20 bases remaining between them. Germline CDR1 reads KGHSH; CDR2 reads LQKENI. The CDR3 runs 18 residues. The CDR3 sequence: CASSPKMRASPWNTEAFF. The DNA of the CDR3 is TGTGCCAGCTCACCAAAGATGCGAGCAAGCCCTTGGAACACTGAAGCTTTCTTT. Full variable domain (missing parts from reference TRBV18 and TRBJ1-1): NAGVMQNPRHLVRRRGQEARLRCSPMKGHSHVYWYRQLPEEGLKFMVYLQKENIIDESGMPKERFSAEFPKEGPSILRIQQVVRGDSAAYFCASSPKMRASPWNTEAFFGQGTRLTVV.

This chain uses TRBV19 with TRBJ1-1; 7 bases map to TRBD1. V was pared by 8 bases and J by 8 bases, with 20 bases of the junction left unmatched. This CDR3 contains 16 residues. Germline V gene lookup returns CDR1 LNHDA and CDR2 SQIVND (reference sequence). The CDR3 loop reads CASVKRQGMDWREAFF. The CDR3 DNA reads TGTGCCAGTGTCAAACGACAGGGTATGGACTGGAGGGAAGCTTTCTTT.

As for this clone: The sample holds other DNA sequences that translate to the same CDR3. The chain uses TRBV5-1 and TRBJ2-5; D may be TRBD1 (5 bases). V was cut by 0 bases and J by 5 bases, with 8 bases left in between. In germline, CDR1 is SGHRS, CDR2 YFSETQ. CDR3 length: 13 amino acids. CDR3 in DNA: TGCGCCAGCAGCTTGGCCAGGGCCGAGACCCAGTACTTC. Its protein product is CASSLARAETQYF.

As for this clone: One junction end does not reproduce the germline sequence, and a read error may be involved. This chain joins TRBV7-9 and TRBJ1-1; TRBD1 might be the D (6 bases). The germline V gene has CDR1 SEHNR and CDR2 FQNEAQ (reference sequence). The CDR3 runs 13 residues. The CDR3 DNA is TGTTCCAGCAGCATACAGGGAGGGGCTGAAGCTTTCTTT. Its translation: CSSSIQGGAEAFF. The entire variable domain, with the rest obtained from reference TRBV7-9 and TRBJ1-1, is as follows: DTGVSQNPRHKITKRGQNVTFRCDPISEHNRLYWYRQTLGQGPEFLTYFQNEAQLEKSRLLSDRFSAERPKGSFSTLEIQRTEQGDSAMYLCSSSIQGGAEAFFGQGTRLTVV.

V gene TRBV19 combines with J gene TRBJ1-5; possible D gene TRBD1, 6 bases. The V gene lost 3 bases and the J gene lost 0 bases, with 18 bases spanning the gap. Germline V CDR1 and CDR2: LNHDA, SQIVND (reference sequence). The CDR3 is made up of 18 amino acids. The CDR3 coding sequence is TGTGCCAGTAGTATTAAGGGGGTCTACCGGTATAGCAATCAGCCCCAGCATTTT. This codes for CASSIKGVYRYSNQPQHF.

The genes are TRBV4-1 and TRBJ1-2, with a weak D call TRBD1 (5 bases). V was cut by 5 bases and J by 0 bases, with 25 bases left in between. The V gene's germline CDR1 is MGHRA and CDR2 YSYEKL. CDR3 size: 19 residues. The chain's CDR3 is CASSARGRGSFNSNYGYTF. The CDR3 DNA sequence: TGCGCCAGCAGCGCCAGAGGTAGGGGCAGTTTCAATTCTAACTATGGCTACACCTTC.

The sample holds one count of this clone. The chain is built from TRBV19 and TRBJ2-1, with D unresolved. Trimming removed 4 bases at V and 7 bases at J, with 17 bases between. Germline assignment: CDR1 LNHDA and CDR2 SQIVND (reference sequence). The CDR3 runs to 15 residues. The CDR3, as DNA: TGTGCCAGTAGTACTCCCAGAGGCCTGAGGAATGAGCAGTTCTTC. It yields the protein CASSTPRGLRNEQFF.

This chain uses TRBV2 with TRBJ2-5; TRBD2 might be the D (7 bases). Per the germline V gene, CDR1 is SNHLY and CDR2 is FYNNEI. The ends were cut back, 2 bases at V and 3 bases at J, with 13 bases in the middle. This CDR3 is built from 15 residues. CDR3 sequence: CASSEWVGGEETQYF. The CDR3 DNA reads TGTGCCAGCAGTGAATGGGTAGGGGGGGAAGAGACCCAGTACTTC.

This chain links TRBV19 with TRBJ2-5; no reliable D call. CDR1 and CDR2 (germline): LNHDA, SQIVND (reference sequence). Trimming shortened V by 11 bases and J by 1 base, and 14 bases separated the two germline ends. The CDR3 runs to 13 residues. The CDR3 nucleotides are TGTGCCCGACTGAGCATTCCCCAAGAGACCCAGTACTTC. Protein sequence: CARLSIPQETQYF.

This chain joins TRBV30 and TRBJ2-3; possible D gene TRBD1, 6 bases. This CDR3 contains 14 residues. The germline V and J ends were trimmed by 2 bases and 7 bases, with 16 bases remaining between them. The germline CDR1 and CDR2 sequences are GTSNPN and SVGIG (reference sequence). CDR3 amino acids: CAWSKKTGTNTQYF. The CDR3 bases are TGTGCCTGGAGTAAAAAGACAGGCACCAATACGCAGTATTTT.

The chain employs TRBV19 and TRBJ1-4; TRBD1 agrees at 8 bases. The CDR3 sequence is 17 residues long. V lost 3 bases, J lost 0 bases, and 6 bases stayed unmatched. Germline CDR1 and CDR2: LNHDA and SQIVND (reference sequence). In DNA, the CDR3 is TGTGCCAGTAGTATTCGGACAGGGAAAGCAACTAATGAAAAACTGTTTTTT. Its protein is CASSIRTGKATNEKLFF. The full variable domain, its missing parts supplied by reference TRBV19 and TRBJ1-4, is DGGITQSPKYLFRKEGQNVTLSCEQNLNHDAMYWYRQDPGQGLRLIYYSQIVNDFQKGDIAEGYSVSREKKESFPLTVTSAQKNPTAFYLCASSIRTGKATNEKLFFGSGTQLSVL.

The genes are TRBV29-1 and TRBJ2-3; possibly TRBD2 for D (5 bases). The germline gives CDR1 SQVTM, CDR2 ANQGSEA. V gave up 6 bases and J gave up 5 bases, with 15 bases separating them. This CDR3 region has 13 residues. DNA for the CDR3: TGCAGCGTGAAAGGCCTAGCAAGAGATACGCAGTATTTT. Its translation is CSVKGLARDTQYF.

In this sample, this clone turned up a few times. The chain uses TRBV25-1 and TRBJ1-1; D uncertain. The ends were cut back, 1 base at V and 1 base at J, with 7 bases in the middle. This CDR3 has 14 amino acids. The germline gives CDR1 MGHDK, CDR2 SYGVNS. CDR3 residues: CASSESRRNTEAFF. The CDR3 coding sequence is TGTGCCAGCAGTGAATCGAGGAGGAACACTGAAGCTTTCTTT.

The chain uses TRBV5-1 and TRBJ1-6, with 8 nucleotides matching TRBD1. CDR3 length equals 18 residues. V trimming: 0 bases; J trimming: 0 bases; junction bases outside the gene matches: 5. From germline, CDR1 is SGHRS and CDR2 YFSETQ. Written as DNA, the CDR3 is TGCGCCAGCAGCTTGGTGCGACAGGGGAGCTCCTATAATTCACCCCTCCACTTT. This sequence encodes CASSLVRQGSSYNSPLHF.

V and J are TRBV13 and TRBJ2-7; TRBD2 is a possible D gene (7 bases). Trimming removed 6 bases at V and 6 bases at J, with 18 bases between. Germline V gene data show CDR1 as PRHDT and CDR2 as FYEKMQ (reference sequence). The CDR3 has 14 residues. The CDR3 bases are TGTGCCAGCAGTCCCACCCGGGGGGCGGCCGAGCAGTACTTC. Amino acid sequence: CASSPTRGAAEQYF.

J is TRBJ1-6 and V is TRBV5-6; the match to TRBD1 covers 7 bases. Germline values: CDR1 SGHDT, CDR2 YYEEEE. Losses at the gene ends were 4 bases for V and 9 bases for J; bases not matched to a gene: 16. The CDR3 is 17 amino acids. CDR3 amino acids: CASSHDTAGGFVSPLHF. In DNA form, the CDR3 reads TGTGCCAGCAGCCACGATACTGCAGGGGGATTTGTTTCACCCCTCCACTTT.

This chain links TRBV19 with TRBJ2-3, with a possible D match to TRBD1 (5 bases). Trimming cost V 3 bases and J 4 bases, with 32 bases left between them. There are 21 residues in the CDR3. Germline V gives CDR1 LNHDA, CDR2 SQIVND (reference sequence). In DNA, the CDR3 is TGTGCCAGTAGTATCCTAGGGGTCGGGTTAGGGTTGTCCCGACAGTCAGATACGCAGTATTTT. It translates to CASSILGVGLGLSRQSDTQYF.

J is TRBJ1-3 and V is TRBV19; no clear D gene. The germline CDR1 and CDR2 sequences are LNHDA and SQIVND (reference sequence). The CDR3 covers 16 residues. Deletions cut 3 bases from V and 0 bases from J, with 12 bases between. The CDR3 nucleotides read TGTGCCAGTAGTATCCGAGGTGTCCCCTCTGGAAACACCATATATTTT. Translation: CASSIRGVPSGNTIYF.

This clone was observed once. This chain joins TRBV30 and TRBJ2-7; weak D call: TRBD2 (5 bases). Germline V gene sequence: CDR1 GTSNPN, CDR2 SVGIG (reference sequence). V shed 4 bases and J shed 10 bases, with 20 bases lying between them. This CDR3 is built from 13 residues. The chain's CDR3 is CAWTGGSNIVQYF. The CDR3 region has the DNA TGTGCCTGGACTGGAGGATCGAACATTGTACAGTACTTC.

The V gene is TRBV5-4, the J gene TRBJ2-5; 12 bases map to TRBD2. Germline V gene lookup returns CDR1 SGHNT and CDR2 YYREEE (reference sequence). V was pared by 4 bases and J by 1 base, with 5 bases of the junction left unmatched. The CDR3 contains 16 residues. CDR3 DNA sequence: TGTGCCAGCAGCCCGAGGACTAGCGGGGTCCAAGAGACCCAGTACTTC. Residues: CASSPRTSGVQETQYF.

This sequence joins TRBV7-9 and TRBJ2-5, with 12 nucleotides matching TRBD2. CDR3 size: 17 residues. Germline loops: CDR1 SEHNR, CDR2 FQNEAQ (reference sequence). Germline trimming cut 1 base from V and 4 bases from J; bases unmatched to any gene: 7. CDR3 sequence (DNA): TGTGCCAGCAGCTTAGTAGGACTAGCGGGGATACGAGAGACCCAGTACTTC. Residues: CASSLVGLAGIRETQYF.

The gene calls are TRBV7-8 and TRBJ2-1; TRBD2 matches 9 bases. J gave up 5 bases and V 5 bases, and 4 bases lay outside the gene matches. The CDR3 contains 14 residues. CDR1 SGHVS and CDR2 FQNEAQ come from the germline V gene. The CDR3 here is CASSVIAGDNEQFF. CDR3 coding DNA: TGTGCCAGCAGCGTGATAGCGGGAGACAATGAGCAGTTCTTC.

The genes are TRBV4-1 and TRBJ1-5, with a weak D call TRBD1 (6 bases). Trimming cost V 3 bases and J 0 bases, with 15 bases left between them. The CDR3 is made up of 17 amino acids. Germline assignment: CDR1 MGHRA and CDR2 YSYEKL. This chain's CDR3 is CASSHYTQGHSNQPQHF. The CDR3 DNA is TGCGCCAGCAGCCACTACACACAGGGTCATAGCAATCAGCCCCAGCATTTT.

Note on this clone: Compared with germline, one end of the junction differs, possibly owing to a read error. CDR3 DNA: TGTGTCAGCAGCTTGGACAGGGACAGGGGCTACACCTTC. This sequence encodes CVSSLDRDRGYTF. The genes are TRBV5-4 and TRBJ1-2; 8 bases fit TRBD1. Germline loops: CDR1 SGHNT, CDR2 YYREEE (reference sequence). The CDR3 contains 13 residues.